These 6 T cell receptor beta chains were sequenced from one sample in a study of response to subunit inactivated influenza vaccine (dated by TCRdb to the late 2010s). Libraries were built with RT-PCR. These reads were obtained on an Illumina HiSeq 2500. TCRdb applied fastp at Q25 and MiXCR to the public reads, then kept only in-frame beta chains. CDR3 protein sequences are deduplicated, and each keeps its most common genes and DNA. This sample comprises more than 700,000 distinct CDR3 sequences, around 21% of them detected only once. The ten largest clones take up about 10% of the sample. Specimen: PBMCs from blood, collected more than 4 days after vaccination. These receptors all come from a man aged 50 or older who received an inactivated influenza vaccine. Donor details come from another sample of the same person, matched by shared clones.

This chain joins TRBV7-3 and TRBJ2-1, with D possibly TRBD1 on 5 matching bases. Germline V gene lookup returns CDR1 SGHTA and CDR2 FQGTGA. Trimming removed 5 bases at V and 0 bases at J, with 14 bases between. This CDR3 spans 16 amino acids. DNA for the CDR3: TGTGCCAGCAGCCTGCTGGGGCAGAGCTCCTACAATGAGCAGTTCTTC. It codes for CASSLLGQSSYNEQFF.

V usage is TRBV10-3 and J usage is TRBJ1-5, with TRBD1 matching over 8 bases. The CDR3 covers 12 residues. Germline V gene sequence: CDR1 ENHRY, CDR2 SYGVKD. J gave up 8 bases and V 10 bases, and 7 bases lay outside the gene matches. The CDR3 sequence: CATGQGMEPQHF. CDR3 coding DNA: TGTGCCACCGGACAGGGTATGGAGCCCCAGCATTTT.

The chain has TRBV20-1 and TRBJ2-2; TRBD1 matches 11 bases. The CDR3 loop spans 15 amino acids. Germline CDR1 DFQATT, CDR2 SNEGSKA (reference sequence). V shed 6 bases and J 6 bases; nucleotides not matched to a gene: 9. The CDR3, as DNA: TGCAGTGCACTCACCGGACAGGGGGCTTCCGGGGAGCTGTTTTTT. The encoded protein is CSALTGQGASGELFF.

Turning to this clonotype: One end of the junction varies from germline; a read error may be responsible. The gene calls are TRBV7-7 and TRBJ2-5; 9 bases are a match to TRBD2. CDR1 SSHAT and CDR2 FNYEAQ come from the germline V gene (reference sequence). The CDR3 is 15 residues long. The CDR3 spells CASSLAEAGGETQYF. CDR3 coding DNA: TGTGCTAGCAGCTTAGCAGAAGCGGGGGGTGAGACCCAGTACTTC.

The chain has TRBV5-1 and TRBJ2-3; 16 nucleotides align to TRBD2. Germline lookup yields CDR1 SGHRS and CDR2 YFSETQ. J gave up 1 base and V 3 bases, and 8 bases lay outside the gene matches. This CDR3 comprises 19 residues. Written as DNA, the CDR3 is TGCGCCAGCAGCTCGGGACTAGCGGGGGGGCGGGACCGCACAGATACGCAGTATTTT. Translated, it gives CASSSGLAGGRDRTDTQYF. Full variable domain (remainder filled in from reference TRBV5-1 and TRBJ2-3): KAGVTQTPRYLIKTRGQQVTLSCSPISGHRSVSWYQQTPGQGLQFLFEYFSETQRNKGNFPGRFSGRQFSNSRSEMNVSTLELGDSALYLCASSSGLAGGRDRTDTQYFGPGTRLTVL.

This clonotype was seen a handful of times. This sequence may be a read error, since a much larger clone differs from it by one base. The chain has TRBV2 and TRBJ1-1; no definite D call. CDR3 length: 14 amino acids. Germline values: CDR1 SNHLY, CDR2 FYNNEI. Trimming took off 5 bases at V and 1 base at J, with 11 bases between the two ends. In DNA form, the CDR3 reads TGTGCCAGCAGTTACCAGGCAGGGAACACTGAAGCTTTCTTT. Translating it yields CASSYQAGNTEAFF.